This passage covers 24 T cell receptor beta chains from one sample sequenced in a study of human T cells and chemical hapten exposure. MiXCR was run by TCRdb on the RACE reads, yielding one entry per CDR3 protein. Of under 50,000 distinct CDR3 sequences listed, roughly 13% are singletons. Sample time point: patch test 3, about 24 weeks after DPC sensitization. The sample's treatment: therapeutic diphenylcyclopropenone sensitization with weekly scalp DPC. The template was total RNA from unfractionated whole blood. Sequenced material: whole blood, taken in connection with sensitization to the hapten diphenylcyclopropenone (DPC). These receptors were taken from a woman in her thirties or forties with alopecia areata. Some clones in this sample may be carry-over from other donors' samples.

The gene calls are TRBV3-1 and TRBJ2-7, with D maybe TRBD2 (6 bases). Germline V gene sequence: CDR1 LGHDT, CDR2 YNNKEL (reference sequence). Trimming removed 10 bases at V and 1 base at J, with 14 bases between. The CDR3 runs to 13 residues. This chain's CDR3 is CATRRAASYEQYF. The CDR3 DNA reads TGTGCCACTCGGAGGGCGGCATCCTACGAGCAGTACTTC.

This clonotype occurred many times. This chain joins TRBV29-1 and TRBJ2-1; D perhaps matches TRBD1 (6 bases). Germline loops: CDR1 SQVTM, CDR2 ANQGSEA. The ends were cut back, 6 bases at V and 2 bases at J, with 17 bases in the middle. This CDR3 contains 15 residues. CDR3 sequence (DNA): TGCAGCGTAGAAAACAGGGATGGGACCTACAATGAGCAGTTCTTC. Amino acid sequence: CSVENRDGTYNEQFF.

This clonotype has only a few counts. The V gene is TRBV3-1, the J gene TRBJ1-2; TRBD1 is a possible D gene (5 bases). CDR1 and CDR2 from the germline V gene are LGHDT and YNNKEL (reference sequence). V was pared by 2 bases and J by 8 bases, with 9 bases between. The CDR3 loop spans 12 amino acids. CDR3 in amino acids: CASSQNRQGYTF. The CDR3 DNA is TGTGCCAGCAGCCAAAACAGGCAAGGCTACACCTTC.

V is TRBV5-1 and J is TRBJ2-1; D is uncertain. The CDR3 consists of 14 residues. V gave up 5 bases and J gave up 2 bases, with 11 bases separating them. CDR1 and CDR2 from the germline V gene are SGHRS and YFSETQ. CDR3 DNA: TGCGCCAGCAGTCAAGTTCAGCCCTACAATGAGCAGTTCTTC. Translated: CASSQVQPYNEQFF.

This clonotype was seen more than once but under ten times. This chain joins TRBV28 and TRBJ1-5, with D maybe TRBD1 (5 bases). CDR3 size: 12 residues. V lost 5 bases, J lost 5 bases, and 7 bases lay in between. The V gene's germline CDR1 is MDHEN and CDR2 SYDVKM. The CDR3 coding sequence is TGTGCCAGCAGTCCAGGGTATCAGCCCCAGCATTTT. Protein product: CASSPGYQPQHF.

This clonotype was seen just once. The chain uses TRBV29-1 and TRBJ2-7, with D maybe TRBD2 (7 bases). The J call may not be correct, given that the DNA end is closer to TRBJ2-1. The CDR3 spans 13 residues. CDR1 is SQVTM and CDR2 is ANQGSEA in the germline V gene. CDR3 amino acids: CSVDAGVGAEQFF. The CDR3 bases are TGCAGCGTTGACGCGGGAGTGGGGGCCGAGCAGTTCTTC.

This clonotype occurred many times. This chain joins TRBV18 and TRBJ1-5; TRBD1 matches at 7 bases. The CDR3 is 13 residues long. Germline V CDR1 and CDR2: KGHSH, LQKENI. V lost 7 bases and J lost 8; bases outside the gene matches: 8. CDR3 protein: CASCFRGEEPQHF. The CDR3 DNA sequence: TGTGCCAGCTGTTTCAGGGGGGAAGAGCCCCAGCATTTT.

The chain joins TRBV4-1 to TRBJ1-1; the D gene is possibly TRBD1 (6 bases). The V gene's germline CDR1 is MGHRA and CDR2 YSYEKL. V was trimmed by 3 bases and J by 0 bases, leaving 11 bases between them. This CDR3 is built from 15 residues. The CDR3 loop is CASSHNRALNTEAFF. The CDR3 DNA reads as TGCGCCAGCAGCCACAACAGGGCATTGAACACTGAAGCTTTCTTT.

The sample holds a few counts of this clonotype. The rearrangement uses TRBV2 and TRBJ2-5; possible D gene TRBD1, 6 bases. The CDR3 consists of 12 residues. V was shortened by 5 bases and J by 6 bases, with 10 bases between the two germline ends. The germline gives CDR1 SNHLY, CDR2 FYNNEI. CDR3 DNA sequence: TGTGCCAGCAGTCAGGACAGACAGACCCAGTACTTC. Translation gives CASSQDRQTQYF.

The chain couples TRBV11-2 to TRBJ2-2, with 9 nucleotides matching TRBD1. Germline V lookup: CDR1 SGHAT, CDR2 FQNNGV. This CDR3 has 16 residues. V lost 5 bases, J lost 7 bases, and 11 bases stayed unmatched. This CDR3 reads CASSRPGQGPHGELFF. The CDR3 nucleotides read TGTGCCAGCAGCCGACCGGGACAGGGTCCCCACGGGGAGCTGTTTTTT.

This clonotype has only a few counts. The chain employs TRBV29-1 and TRBJ2-1; 8 bases are shared with TRBD1. Germline V CDR1 and CDR2: SQVTM, ANQGSEA. This CDR3 has 12 residues. V shed 6 bases and J 5 bases; nucleotides not matched to a gene: 3. Written as DNA, the CDR3 is TGCAGCGTCTCGGGACAGGACAATGAGCAGTTCTTC. It encodes CSVSGQDNEQFF.

This chain connects TRBV11-2 to TRBJ1-2; D not resolved. Germline values: CDR1 SGHAT, CDR2 FQNNGV. Trimming pared 1 base from V and 2 bases from J, leaving 5 bases between. The CDR3 is 13 residues long. This chain's CDR3 is CASSLGTNYGYTF. CDR3 nucleotides: TGTGCCAGCAGCTTAGGGACGAACTATGGCTACACCTTC.

This clonotype was seen a handful of times. The rearrangement links TRBV27 to TRBJ1-5, with D perhaps matching TRBD1 (5 bases). Deletions cut 4 bases from V and 7 bases from J, with 11 bases between. Per germline, CDR1 MNHEY and CDR2 SMNVEV (reference sequence). The CDR3 totals 13 residues. CDR3 coding DNA: TGTGCCAGCAGTTCCCAGGGACGCCAGCCCCAGCATTTT. Residues: CASSSQGRQPQHF.

The sample holds many counts of this clonotype. The genes are TRBV12-3 or TRBV12-4 and TRBJ2-1; D might be TRBD1 or TRBD2, each matching 7 bases. The CDR3 runs to 14 residues. The V end lost 6 bases, the J end lost 7 bases, and 16 bases lay between the germline ends. In DNA form, the CDR3 reads TGTGCCAGCAGACGACAGGGAGGGAGGAATGAGCAGTTCTTC. Residues: CASRRQGGRNEQFF.

This clonotype was seen repeatedly, ten times or more. The chain combines TRBV11-2 with TRBJ1-1; maybe TRBD1 (5 bases). Germline values: CDR1 SGHAT, CDR2 FQNNGV. This CDR3 has 11 residues. The V end lost 5 bases, the J end lost 8 bases, and 9 bases lay between the germline ends. The CDR3 region has the DNA TGTGCCAGCAGCCCATACAGGGAAGCTTTCTTT. It yields the protein CASSPYREAFF. Looking up the rest from reference TRBV11-2 and TRBJ1-1 gives the full variable domain: EAGVAQSPRYKIIEKRQSVAFWCNPISGHATLYWYQQILGQGPKLLIQFQNNGVVDDSQLPKDRFSAERLKGVDSTLKIQPAKLEDSAVYLCASSPYREAFFGQGTRLTVV.

This clonotype was counted only a few times. The J gene is TRBJ2-3, the V gene TRBV29-1; TRBD2 matches 10 bases. Trimming took 6 bases from V and 4 from J; bases not matched to a gene: 1. The CDR3 covers 12 residues. Germline CDR1 is SQVTM and CDR2 is ANQGSEA. CDR3 sequence: CSVAGGADTQYF. In DNA form, the CDR3 reads TGCAGCGTAGCGGGGGGGGCAGATACGCAGTATTTT.

This clonotype was detected many times. Its ends do not fully match the called genes, so a read error is possible. This chain uses TRBV15 with TRBJ2-3; no reliable D call. The CDR3 has 12 amino acids. Germline V gene lookup returns CDR1 LNHNV and CDR2 YYDKDF (reference sequence). CDR3 sequence reads: CATSRDLADPRF. In nucleotides, the CDR3 is TGTGCCACCAGCAGAGATCTTGCAGATCCGAGATTT.

V usage is TRBV5-1 and J usage is TRBJ1-3; D perhaps matches TRBD1 (5 bases). CDR1 and CDR2 (germline): SGHRS, YFSETQ. The CDR3 has 18 amino acids. Trimming removed 4 bases at V and 1 base at J, with 21 bases between. The CDR3 DNA is TGCGCCAGCAGCATGGCTCCGGGACGGATCGTATCTGGAAACACCATATATTTT. This sequence encodes CASSMAPGRIVSGNTIYF.

This clonotype was seen more than once but under ten times. The rearrangement uses TRBV9 and TRBJ2-5; 8 bases are shared with TRBD2. The germline V gene encodes CDR1 SGDLS and CDR2 YYNGEE. This CDR3 region has 17 residues. Losses at the gene ends were 4 bases for V and 5 bases for J; bases not matched to a gene: 16. In nucleotides, the CDR3 is TGTGCCAGCAGCCTATCGCCCGGCGATAGCGGGGTGGAGACCCAGTACTTC. Residues: CASSLSPGDSGVETQYF.

The rearrangement links TRBV7-3 to TRBJ2-3; D is perhaps TRBD1 (5 bases). The length of the CDR3 is 14 residues. The germline V gene has CDR1 SGHTA and CDR2 FQGTGA. Trimming removed 1 base from V and 4 bases from J, with 9 bases in between. The CDR3 DNA reads TGTGCCAGCAGCTTAAATGGGGCTCCAGATACGCAGTATTTT. Protein: CASSLNGAPDTQYF.

The V and J genes are TRBV7-2 and TRBJ2-4, with D perhaps given as TRBD1 or TRBD2 (5 bases each). CDR3 length: 13 residues. V was clipped by 7 bases and J by 13 bases, with 20 bases between them. Germline CDR1 and CDR2: SGHTA and FQGNSA. The CDR3 DNA reads as TGTGCCAGCACCAGGGACGGTTCCTCTCCCCAGTACTTC. Amino acids: CASTRDGSSPQYF.

The chain recombines TRBV7-2 with TRBJ2-5; the match to TRBD2 covers 11 bases. The CDR3 contains 15 residues. V dropped 4 bases and J dropped 4; count of bases not matched to a gene: 5. CDR1 SGHTA and CDR2 FQGNSA come from the germline V gene. CDR3 in DNA: TGTGCCAGCAGCTCCCTAGCGGGGGGCAGAGAGACCCAGTACTTC. Its protein is CASSSLAGGRETQYF.

This clonotype was picked up many times. The genes are TRBV9 and TRBJ2-7, with 8 bases aligning to TRBD1. J gave up 2 bases and V 3 bases, and 4 bases lay outside the gene matches. Per germline, CDR1 SGDLS and CDR2 YYNGEE. The CDR3 contains 14 residues. As DNA, the CDR3 is TGTGCCAGCAGCGAGGGGACAGGACCCTACGAGCAGTACTTC. It is translated as CASSEGTGPYEQYF.

The chain is built from TRBV28 and TRBJ2-1; 7 nucleotides align to TRBD1. The germline V gene encodes CDR1 MDHEN and CDR2 SYDVKM. Germline trimming cut 4 bases from V and 1 base from J; bases unmatched to any gene: 4. The CDR3 consists of 15 residues. CDR3 region: CASSSKTGSYNEQFF. CDR3 nucleotide sequence: TGTGCCAGCAGTTCTAAGACAGGGTCCTACAATGAGCAGTTCTTC. The variable domain in full, with the rest retrieved from reference TRBV28 and TRBJ2-1, is DVKVTQSSRYLVKRTGEKVFLECVQDMDHENMFWYRQDPGLGLRLIYFSYDVKMKEKGDIPEGYSVSREKKERFSLILESASTNQTSMYLCASSSKTGSYNEQFFGPGTRLTVL.